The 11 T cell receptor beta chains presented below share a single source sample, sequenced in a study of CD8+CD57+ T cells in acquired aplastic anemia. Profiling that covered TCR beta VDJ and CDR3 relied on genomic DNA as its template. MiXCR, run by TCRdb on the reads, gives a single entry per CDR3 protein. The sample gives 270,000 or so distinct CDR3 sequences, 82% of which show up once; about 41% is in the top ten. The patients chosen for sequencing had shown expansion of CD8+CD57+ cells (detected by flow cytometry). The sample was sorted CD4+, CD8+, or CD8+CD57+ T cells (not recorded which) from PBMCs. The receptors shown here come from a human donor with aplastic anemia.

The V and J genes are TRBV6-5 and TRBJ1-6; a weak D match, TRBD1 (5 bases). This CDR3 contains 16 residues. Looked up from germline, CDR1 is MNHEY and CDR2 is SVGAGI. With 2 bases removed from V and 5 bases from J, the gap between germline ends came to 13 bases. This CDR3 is CASSYLGTEHNSPLHF. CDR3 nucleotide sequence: TGTGCCAGCAGTTACCTGGGGACGGAACATAATTCACCCCTCCACTTT.

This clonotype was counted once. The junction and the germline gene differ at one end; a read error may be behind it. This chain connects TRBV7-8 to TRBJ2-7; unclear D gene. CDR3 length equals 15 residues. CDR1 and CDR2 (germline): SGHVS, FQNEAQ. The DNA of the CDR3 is TGTGCCAGCAGTATAGCCCCCGGATCCACCTACGGGCAGTACTTC. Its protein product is CASSIAPGSTYGQYF. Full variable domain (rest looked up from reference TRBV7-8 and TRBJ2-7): GAGVSQSPRYKVAKRGQDVALRCDPISGHVSLFWYQQALGQGPEFLTYFQNEAQLDKSGLPSDRFFAERPEGSVSTLKIQRTQQEDSAVYLCASSIAPGSTYGQYFGPGTRLTVT.

The CDR3 nucleotides are TGTGCCAGCAGCTTAGTCAGCGCGATTGGCAATCAGCCCCAGCATTTT. As protein: CASSLVSAIGNQPQHF. The chain has TRBV5-5 and TRBJ1-5, with D unclear. Germline CDR1 is SGHKS and CDR2 is YYEKEE (reference sequence). V gave up 2 bases and J gave up 2 bases, with 14 bases separating them. The CDR3 is 16 amino acids.

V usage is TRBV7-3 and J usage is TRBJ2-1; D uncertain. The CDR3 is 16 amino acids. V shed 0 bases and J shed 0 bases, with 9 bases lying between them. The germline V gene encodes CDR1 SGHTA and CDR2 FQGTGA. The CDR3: CASSLTAKLSYNEQFF. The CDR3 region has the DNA TGTGCCAGCAGCTTAACGGCTAAACTCTCCTACAATGAGCAGTTCTTC.

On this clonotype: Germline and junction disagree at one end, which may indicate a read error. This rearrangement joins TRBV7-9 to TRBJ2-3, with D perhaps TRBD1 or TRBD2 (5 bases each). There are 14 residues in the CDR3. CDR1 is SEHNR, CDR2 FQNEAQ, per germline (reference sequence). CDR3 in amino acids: CASSLAGGYGAKVF. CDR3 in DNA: TGTGCCAGCAGCTTAGCGGGTGGCTACGGGGCCAAGGTTTTT.

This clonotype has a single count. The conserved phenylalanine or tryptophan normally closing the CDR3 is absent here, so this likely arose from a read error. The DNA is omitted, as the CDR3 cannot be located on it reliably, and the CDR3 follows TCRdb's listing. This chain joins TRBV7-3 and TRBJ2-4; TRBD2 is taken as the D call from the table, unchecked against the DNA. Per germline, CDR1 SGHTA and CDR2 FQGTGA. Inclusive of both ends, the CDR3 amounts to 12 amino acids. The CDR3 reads CASGVAGSIQSL.

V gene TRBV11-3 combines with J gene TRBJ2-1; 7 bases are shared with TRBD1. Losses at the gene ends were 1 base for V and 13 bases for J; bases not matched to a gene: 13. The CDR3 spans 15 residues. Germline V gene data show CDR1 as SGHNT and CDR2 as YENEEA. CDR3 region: CASSLALTGYTEQFF. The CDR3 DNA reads TGTGCCAGCAGCTTAGCTCTGACAGGGTACACTGAACAGTTCTTC.

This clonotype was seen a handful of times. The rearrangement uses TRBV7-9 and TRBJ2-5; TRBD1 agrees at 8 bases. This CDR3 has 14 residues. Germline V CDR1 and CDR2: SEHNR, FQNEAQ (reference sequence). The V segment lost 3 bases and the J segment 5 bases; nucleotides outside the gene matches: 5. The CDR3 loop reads CASSFQGARETQYF. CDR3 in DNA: TGTGCCAGCAGCTTTCAGGGGGCTAGGGAGACCCAGTACTTC.

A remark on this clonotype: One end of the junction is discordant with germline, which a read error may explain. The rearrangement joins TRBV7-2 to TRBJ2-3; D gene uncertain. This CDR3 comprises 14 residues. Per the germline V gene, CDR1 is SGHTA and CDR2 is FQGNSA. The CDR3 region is CASSLDGAAQYVEF. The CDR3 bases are TGTGCCAGCAGCTTAGATGGAGCCGCGCAGTACGTCGAGTTT.

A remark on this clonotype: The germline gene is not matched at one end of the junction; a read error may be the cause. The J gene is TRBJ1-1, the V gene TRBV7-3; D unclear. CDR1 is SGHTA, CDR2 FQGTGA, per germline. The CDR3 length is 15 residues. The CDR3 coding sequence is TGTGCCAGCAGCCGAGAGTTCTCCGGTAACACTGACGCTTTCTTT. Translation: CASSREFSGNTDAFF.

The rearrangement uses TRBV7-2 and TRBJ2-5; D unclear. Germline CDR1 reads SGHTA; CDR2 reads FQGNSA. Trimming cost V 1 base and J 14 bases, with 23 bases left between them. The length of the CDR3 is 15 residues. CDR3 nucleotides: TGTGCCAGCAGCTTAGGGCAAGGTCCCCATACGCAGTATTACTTC. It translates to CASSLGQGPHTQYYF.